This T cell receptor beta chain was sequenced in a study of beta chain features in type 1 diabetes. Study-level information: The study found patients and healthy donors alike in age, gender and cell yields.

Deletions cut 7 bases from V and 3 bases from J, with 12 bases between. CDR1 and CDR2 from the germline V gene are SQVTM and ANQGSEA. The CDR3 totals 13 residues. The isolated RNA, all of it, was reverse transcribed, so expressed TCRB transcripts were what got sequenced. The assay was immunoSEQ multiplex PCR, and TCRdb's table has in-frame clones only and misses some. The sample yields about 260,000 clones, roughly 70% seen once. The sequence came from a man aged 25 to 45 in good health. Source material: naive CD4+ T cells from blood. J is TRBJ1-4 and V is TRBV29-1; no clear D. The CDR3 here is CSAANGANEKLFF. Here the CDR3 DNA reads TGCAGCGCAGCAAATGGGGCTAATGAAAAACTGTTTTTT. Full variable domain (remainder filled in from reference TRBV29-1 and TRBJ1-4): SAVISQKPSRDICQRGTSLTIQCQVDSQVTMMFWYRQQPGQSLTLIATANQGSEATYESGFVIDKFPISRPNLTFSTLTVSNMSPEDSSIYLCSAANGANEKLFFGSGTQLSVL.